This record concerns one T cell receptor (beta chain) sequence. The antigen remains undetermined. These data belong to a study of beta chain features in type 1 diabetes. The whole isolated RNA underwent reverse transcription, so sequencing captured expressed TCRB transcripts. TCRdb's table, derived via immunoSEQ multiplex PCR, lists solely in-frame clones and lacks some. This table has about 300,000 clones, roughly 13% appearing once. This CDR3 contains 16 residues. Germline CDR1 reads SGHNT; CDR2 reads YYREEE (reference sequence). V shed 4 bases, J shed 4 bases, and the junction held 12 bases outside the gene matches. General study results and limits: It was not settled here whether HLA type affects TCRB rearrangement. Shortening that was moderate but significant affected the TCRB CDR3s of Type 1 diabetes patients in all four CD4+ subsets. Within the patient group, naive, central memory and Treg TCRB repertoires appeared more similar to each other than within healthy donors.

Sorted populations all had greater than 95% purity. The genes are TRBV5-4 and TRBJ2-7, with 9 bases fitting TRBD1. This receptor was obtained from a woman under 30 with type 1 diabetes. The sequenced sample was naive CD4+ T cells from blood. The CDR3 region is CASSQDKDRGWYEQYF. The CDR3, as DNA: TGTGCCAGCAGCCAAGACAAGGACAGGGGCTGGTACGAGCAGTACTTC. Based on the CDR3 plus reference TRBV5-4 and TRBJ2-7, the full variable domain is ETGVTQSPTHLIKTRGQQVTLRCSSQSGHNTVSWYQQALGQGPQFIFQYYREEENGRGNFPPRFSGLQFPNYSSELNVNALELDDSALYLCASSQDKDRGWYEQYFGPGTRLTVT.